This T cell receptor beta chain was retrieved from a study of vaccination and CD4 T cells after COVID-19. The wider study: Treatment of control cultures consisted of a CEFX pool, an HIV-1 Nef pool, or no peptide.

Cultured CD4+ T cell DNA was sequenced using the Oncomine TCR Beta short-read assay. TCRdb itself ran the PCR reads through MiXCR, one entry per CDR3 protein. The sample records roughly 8,000 distinct CDR3 sequences, about three quarters being singletons. Regarding this clonotype: Its matching antigen is unknown.

Indicated treatment: roughly ten-day PBMC culture with coronavirus spike peptide pools or control peptides (ViraFEST assay). This CDR3 contains 12 residues. Germline V CDR1 and CDR2: SGHTA, FQGNSA. V was trimmed by 5 bases and J by 9 bases, leaving 11 bases between them. The sequence was collected from a human donor who had recovered from COVID-19. The chain employs TRBV7-2 and TRBJ2-1, with D possibly TRBD1 on 5 matching bases. Sequencing was carried out using CD4+ T cells from blood, cultured in vitro. The CDR3 DNA follows: TGTGCCAGCAGCCCCCCAGGGTTTGAGCAGTTCTTC. Its protein is CASSPPGFEQFF.